The 29 T cell receptor beta chains below were found in one sample sequenced in a study of blood T cells in healthy people across ages. A second PCR, run for roughly 7 to 12 cycles, used a sample-barcoded 5' primer plus a J-beta primer mix. TCRdb fed the 5' RACE reads into MiXCR, producing one record per CDR3 protein. Here the sample spans 1.4 million or so distinct CDR3 sequences, about 42% being singletons. Sample: blood. These receptor sequences come from a young woman in good health.

The chain combines TRBV30 with TRBJ1-2, with D hard to call. This CDR3 is 12 amino acids long. Trimming stripped 4 bases from V and 2 bases from J, with 8 bases between. Per the germline V gene, CDR1 is GTSNPN and CDR2 is SVGIG (reference sequence). In nucleotides, the CDR3 is TGTGCCTGGATGTTTGGGAACTATGGCTACACCTTC. This gives the protein CAWMFGNYGYTF.

This chain joins TRBV21-1 and TRBJ2-5; the table's D gene call, TRBD2, was not cross checked with the DNA. TRBV21-1 counts as a pseudogene. The CDR3 totals 15 residues. For the CDR3, the DNA is TGTGCCAGCAAGGGGACTAGCGGGGACCAAGAGACCCAGTACTTC. Its translation is CASKGTSGDQETQYF.

The chain joins TRBV5-6 to TRBJ2-1; D is ambiguous. The CDR3 loop spans 16 amino acids. CDR1 is SGHDT, CDR2 YYEEEE, per germline. V lost 0 bases and J lost 4, with 14 bases in between. In DNA form, the CDR3 reads TGTGCCAGCAGCTTGGAGAAGGCCTCTTTTTACAATGAGCAGTTCTTC. Amino acid sequence: CASSLEKASFYNEQFF.

This chain connects TRBV6-1 to TRBJ2-1; D ambiguous. Near its end, the DNA agrees better with TRBJ2-7, so the J call may be wrong. The V gene's germline CDR1 is MNHNS and CDR2 SASEGT. This CDR3 has 14 amino acids. CDR3 sequence reads: CASSEGGLAYEQYF. The CDR3 nucleotides read TGTGCCAGCAGTGAAGGAGGTCTGGCCTACGAGCAGTACTTC.

The chain couples TRBV27 to TRBJ2-1; D is ambiguous. Trimming shortened V by 7 bases and J by 2 bases, and 3 bases separated the two germline ends. The CDR3 has 11 amino acids. Germline V gene sequence: CDR1 MNHEY, CDR2 SMNVEV (reference sequence). The chain's CDR3 is CASMAYNEQFF. The CDR3 DNA sequence: TGTGCCAGCATGGCCTACAATGAGCAGTTCTTC.

This clonotype was counted between two and nine times. The rearrangement uses TRBV7-2 and TRBJ2-3; TRBD2 might be the D (6 bases). The V gene lost 8 bases and the J gene lost 5 bases, with 20 bases spanning the gap. The CDR3 length is 15 residues. In germline, CDR1 is SGHTA, CDR2 FQGNSA. The CDR3 nucleotides read TGTGCCAGCCAGCGAGTAACGGGAGCGGTAGATACGCAGTATTTT. This gives the protein CASQRVTGAVDTQYF.

The sample holds a few counts of this clonotype. The rearrangement joins TRBV6-2 or TRBV6-3 to TRBJ2-4; D is unclear. V was cut by 2 bases and J by 5 bases, with 7 bases left in between. The CDR3 is made up of 13 amino acids. In germline, CDR1 is MNHEY, CDR2 SVGEGT. CDR3: CASSYRPQNIQYF. The CDR3 DNA is TGTGCCAGCAGTTACCGGCCCCAAAACATTCAGTACTTC.

The chain couples TRBV30 to TRBJ2-3; D is unclear. Germline CDR1 reads GTSNPN; CDR2 reads SVGIG (reference sequence). This CDR3 has 14 amino acids. Deletions cut 2 bases from V and 0 bases from J, with 9 bases between. The CDR3 bases are TGTGCCTGGAGTAGAAGGGCTAGCACAGATACGCAGTATTTT. This encodes CAWSRRASTDTQYF. Looking up the rest from reference TRBV30 and TRBJ2-3 gives the full variable domain: SQTIHQWPATLVQPVGSPLSLECTVEGTSNPNLYWYRQAAGRGLQLLFYSVGIGQISSEVPQNLSASRPQDRQFILSSKKLLLSDSGFYLCAWSRRASTDTQYFGPGTRLTVL.

This clonotype has just a few counts. The chain carries TRBV6-5 and TRBJ2-1; D is uncertain. CDR1 and CDR2 (germline): MNHEY, SVGAGI. This CDR3 comprises 13 residues. Trimming cost V 7 bases and J 4 bases, with 11 bases left between them. CDR3 nucleotide sequence: TGTGCCAGCACCGAGACACAATACAATGAGCAGTTCTTC. It specifies CASTETQYNEQFF.

The genes are TRBV6-2 or TRBV6-3 and TRBJ2-3; TRBD1 might be the D (5 bases). The CDR3 runs 14 residues. Trimming cost V 8 bases and J 2 bases, with 14 bases left between them. CDR1 and CDR2 (germline): MNHEY, SVGEGT. The CDR3 spells CASHFRGFTDTQYF. The CDR3 DNA reads as TGTGCCAGCCATTTTAGGGGCTTCACAGATACGCAGTATTTT.

This clonotype was seen more than once but under ten times. This chain joins TRBV5-1 and TRBJ1-1, with a possible D match to TRBD1 (5 bases). The CDR3 contains 16 residues. The germline V gene encodes CDR1 SGHRS and CDR2 YFSETQ. V was clipped by 4 bases and J by 0 bases, with 16 bases between them. In DNA form, the CDR3 reads TGCGCCAGCAGCACATTTCCCGGGACGGTGAACACTGAAGCTTTCTTT. This translates into CASSTFPGTVNTEAFF. Together with reference TRBV5-1 and TRBJ1-1, the CDR3 gives the full variable domain: KAGVTQTPRYLIKTRGQQVTLSCSPISGHRSVSWYQQTPGQGLQFLFEYFSETQRNKGNFPGRFSGRQFSNSRSEMNVSTLELGDSALYLCASSTFPGTVNTEAFFGQGTRLTVV.

This chain links TRBV24-1 with TRBJ1-5, with TRBD1 matching 9 bases. Unmatched junction bases numbered 15, after V lost 3 bases and J lost 1 base. This CDR3 has 20 amino acids. CDR1 and CDR2 from the germline V gene are KGHDR and SFDVKD. This CDR3 reads CATSDATGTGNGWSNQPQHF. CDR3 bases: TGTGCCACCAGTGATGCCACCGGGACAGGGAATGGATGGAGCAATCAGCCCCAGCATTTT.

The chain is built from TRBV11-2 and TRBJ2-7, with TRBD2 as a possible D gene (7 bases). Deletions cut 2 bases from V and 2 bases from J, with 22 bases between. This CDR3 comprises 18 residues. Germline lookup yields CDR1 SGHAT and CDR2 FQNNGV. CDR3 loop: CASSLRSVGGLITYEQYF. The CDR3 DNA reads as TGTGCCAGCAGCTTACGGTCCGTGGGGGGGCTAATTACCTACGAGCAGTACTTC.

The V call is TRBV15, the J call TRBJ2-7; 14 bases fit TRBD2. Germline CDR1 is LNHNV and CDR2 is YYDKDF (reference sequence). CDR3 length: 22 amino acids. Trimming removed 8 bases from V and 0 bases from J; junction bases left unmatched: 24. CDR3 in amino acids: CATSVDVGLAGGGEGSSYEQYF. The CDR3 DNA is TGTGCCACCTCGGTCGATGTAGGACTAGCGGGAGGAGGAGAAGGGAGCTCCTACGAGCAGTACTTC. Based on the CDR3 plus reference TRBV15 and TRBJ2-7, the full variable domain is DAMVIQNPRYQVTQFGKPVTLSCSQTLNHNVMYWYQQKSSQAPKLLFHYYDKDFNNEADTPDNFQSRRPNTSFCFLDIRSPGLGDTAMYLCATSVDVGLAGGGEGSSYEQYFGPGTRLTVT.

The chain is built from TRBV29-1 and TRBJ1-2, with unresolved D. The length of the CDR3 is 13 residues. Germline V lookup: CDR1 SQVTM, CDR2 ANQGSEA. The ends were cut back, 0 bases at V and 9 bases at J, with 14 bases in the middle. The CDR3 nucleotides read TGCAGCGTTGAAGATGCAGCAGTGGCTAGCTACACCTTC. It encodes CSVEDAAVASYTF.

This clonotype was found a few times. The V gene is TRBV20-1, the J gene TRBJ1-1, with D perhaps TRBD1 (5 bases). Trimming pared 0 bases from V and 7 bases from J, leaving 12 bases between. CDR3 length: 13 residues. Germline assignment: CDR1 DFQATT and CDR2 SNEGSKA (reference sequence). The CDR3 sequence: CSARDPGQNEAFF. DNA of the CDR3: TGCAGTGCTAGAGATCCGGGGCAGAATGAAGCTTTCTTT.

This clonotype showed up just a few times. The rearrangement joins TRBV10-3 to TRBJ2-1; 8 nucleotides line up with TRBD2. The length of the CDR3 is 16 residues. Germline V gene lookup returns CDR1 ENHRY and CDR2 SYGVKD. The trim removed 0 bases at V and 5 bases at J, leaving 6 bases unmatched. CDR3 nucleotide sequence: TGTGCCATCAGTGAGTCGTTGGGACTAGGGAACAATGAGCAGTTCTTC. Translated: CAISESLGLGNNEQFF.

This clonotype was detected ten times or more. This chain uses TRBV9 with TRBJ2-6, with D possibly matching TRBD1 (5 bases). The CDR3 extends over 15 amino acids. Germline CDR1 reads SGDLS; CDR2 reads YYNGEE. Trimming removed 1 base from V and 0 bases from J, with 5 bases in between. CDR3 residues: CASSVQGSGANVLTF. The DNA for the CDR3 is TGTGCCAGCAGCGTACAGGGCTCTGGGGCCAACGTCCTGACTTTC.

The chain couples TRBV6-5 to TRBJ2-1; 9 bases are shared with TRBD2. V lost 0 bases, J lost 5 bases, and 5 bases stayed unmatched. This CDR3 has 16 residues. Germline V gives CDR1 MNHEY, CDR2 SVGAGI. The CDR3 here is CASSYSSGGLNNEQFF. CDR3 DNA: TGTGCCAGCAGTTACTCGAGCGGGGGGCTGAACAATGAGCAGTTCTTC.

This clonotype was picked up a small number of times. This chain connects TRBV9 to TRBJ2-4, with 8 bases aligning to TRBD1. The J call may be mistaken, given a closer DNA end match to TRBJ2-7. This CDR3 is 15 amino acids long. CDR1 is SGDLS, CDR2 YYNGEE, per germline. The CDR3 region is CASSARTGGLYEQYF. In DNA, the CDR3 is TGTGCCAGCAGCGCCCGAACAGGGGGGTTATACGAGCAGTACTTC.

This clonotype was detected only a few times. Written as DNA, the CDR3 is TGCAGTGCTGAAAGCGGACCCAGGGATACGCAGTATTTT. It yields the protein CSAESGPRDTQYF. The rearrangement joins TRBV20-1 to TRBJ2-3; perhaps TRBD2 as D (5 bases). There are 13 residues in the CDR3. V gave up 5 bases and J gave up 6 bases, with 15 bases separating them. CDR1 and CDR2 from the germline V gene are DFQATT and SNEGSKA (reference sequence).

The chain is built from TRBV4-2 and TRBJ2-7; the match to TRBD2 covers 11 bases. The CDR3 runs to 16 residues. Germline values: CDR1 LGHNA, CDR2 YNFKEQ. The V and J ends lost 1 base and 7 bases, in that order; junction bases with no gene match: 9. This CDR3 reads CASSQVTSGSNYEQYF. Here the CDR3 DNA reads TGTGCCAGCAGCCAAGTTACTAGCGGGAGTAACTATGAGCAGTACTTC.

This clonotype was counted a few times. The V gene is TRBV7-2, the J gene TRBJ2-7; D not resolved. The V gene lost 3 bases and the J gene lost 6 bases, with 12 bases spanning the gap. The CDR3 is made up of 13 amino acids. From germline, CDR1 is SGHTA and CDR2 FQGNSA. CDR3 sequence: CASSFSSVGEQYF. CDR3 nucleotides: TGTGCCAGCAGCTTTTCCTCAGTTGGCGAGCAGTACTTC.

The chain carries TRBV7-2 and TRBJ1-2; no clear D. The CDR3 is 15 residues long. Per the germline V gene, CDR1 is SGHTA and CDR2 is FQGNSA. The ends were cut back, 5 bases at V and 1 base at J, with 14 bases in the middle. CDR3 region: CASSLQTHNNYGYTF. As DNA, the CDR3 is TGTGCCAGCAGCCTCCAAACCCATAATAACTATGGCTACACCTTC. The whole variable domain, filled in from reference TRBV7-2 and TRBJ1-2, reads GAGVSQSPSNKVTEKGKDVELRCDPISGHTALYWYRQSLGQGLEFLIYFQGNSAPDKSGLPSDRFSAERTGGSVSTLTIQRTQQEDSAVYLCASSLQTHNNYGYTFGSGTRLTVV.

This clonotype was seen a few times. The chain recombines TRBV12-3 or TRBV12-4 with TRBJ2-4; D is possibly TRBD1 or TRBD2 (5 bases each). The CDR3 runs to 16 residues. Trimming removed 6 bases at V and 0 bases at J, with 15 bases between. The CDR3 loop reads CASRVAGDLAKNIQYF. In DNA, the CDR3 is TGTGCCAGCAGGGTGGCTGGGGACCTAGCCAAAAACATTCAGTACTTC.

Of note for this clonotype: Germline is not matched at one junction end, which may reflect a read error. The rearrangement joins TRBV7-2 to TRBJ2-3; 14 nucleotides align to TRBD2. The length of the CDR3 is 16 residues. Germline V gene data show CDR1 as SGHTA and CDR2 as FQGNSA. Written as DNA, the CDR3 is TGTGCCAGCAGCTTGGGGACTAGCGGGAGCACAGGTACGCAGTATTTT. Translation: CASSLGTSGSTGTQYF.

This clonotype is a singleton in its sample. V is TRBV12-3 or TRBV12-4 and J is TRBJ1-2, with 9 bases identical to TRBD1. Germline trimming cut 6 bases from V and 10 bases from J; bases unmatched to any gene: 24. The CDR3 is 18 residues long. The CDR3 DNA follows: TGTGCCAGCAGCCGCCTCGGGACAGGGAGGAAAGGGAGGGATGACTACACCTTC. Protein product: CASSRLGTGRKGRDDYTF.

V and J are TRBV4-1 and TRBJ1-1; D is ambiguous. CDR1 MGHRA and CDR2 YSYEKL come from the germline V gene. The V end lost 5 bases, the J end lost 4 bases, and 17 bases lay between the germline ends. The CDR3 has 15 residues. DNA for the CDR3: TGCGCCAGCAGCTTCTCCGGGGAAAGACGCACTGAAGCTTTCTTT. It codes for CASSFSGERRTEAFF.

This clonotype was seen a few times. The chain is built from TRBV2 and TRBJ1-5; TRBD1 is a possible D gene (6 bases). CDR1 and CDR2 from the germline V gene are SNHLY and FYNNEI. The CDR3 spans 14 residues. V gave up 7 bases and J gave up 5 bases, with 15 bases separating them. CDR3 coding DNA: TGTGCCAGCAAGACCGGGGGCTGGGATCAGCCCCAGCATTTT. Translated: CASKTGGWDQPQHF.